In its sample, the clone carrying this TCR beta chain was seen many times. The CDR3 end lies 3 residues beyond the end of the read and is filled in from the germline J gene. These data are taken from a study of T cell clonality in common variable immunodeficiency. Per the germline V gene, CDR1 is GTSNPN and CDR2 is SVGIG (reference sequence). The CDR3 runs to 12 residues. Between the trimmed V and J ends, which lost 1 base and 1 base, there was a span of 4 bases. The protocol was immunoSEQ multiplex PCR, while the TCRdb copy is restricted to in-frame clones and leaves out a portion. Listed for the sample are approximately 45,000 clones, none seen a single time.

The TCR originated in a person between 18 and 70 years old in good health. The gene calls are TRBV30 and TRBJ1-1; D unresolved. Sequenced input: peripheral blood mononuclear cells. CDR3 DNA, as far as it was read: TGTGCCTGGAGTGCTCGGAACACTGAA. It is translated as CAWSARNTE. The whole CDR3 is CAWSARNTEAFF.